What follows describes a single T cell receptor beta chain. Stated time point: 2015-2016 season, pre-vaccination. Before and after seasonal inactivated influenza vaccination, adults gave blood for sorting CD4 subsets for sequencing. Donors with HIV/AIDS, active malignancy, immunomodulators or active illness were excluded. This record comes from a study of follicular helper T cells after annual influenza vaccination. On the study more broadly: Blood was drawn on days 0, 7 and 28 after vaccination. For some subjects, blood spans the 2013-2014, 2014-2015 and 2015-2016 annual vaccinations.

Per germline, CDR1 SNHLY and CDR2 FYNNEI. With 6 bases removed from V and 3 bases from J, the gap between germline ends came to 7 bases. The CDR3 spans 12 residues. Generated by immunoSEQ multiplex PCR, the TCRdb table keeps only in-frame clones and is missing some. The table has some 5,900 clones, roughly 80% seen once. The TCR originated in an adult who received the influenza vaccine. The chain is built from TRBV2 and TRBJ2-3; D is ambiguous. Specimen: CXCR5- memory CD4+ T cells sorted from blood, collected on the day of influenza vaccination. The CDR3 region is CASSLRTDTQYF. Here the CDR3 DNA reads TGTGCCAGCAGCCTTAGAACAGATACGCAGTATTTT.